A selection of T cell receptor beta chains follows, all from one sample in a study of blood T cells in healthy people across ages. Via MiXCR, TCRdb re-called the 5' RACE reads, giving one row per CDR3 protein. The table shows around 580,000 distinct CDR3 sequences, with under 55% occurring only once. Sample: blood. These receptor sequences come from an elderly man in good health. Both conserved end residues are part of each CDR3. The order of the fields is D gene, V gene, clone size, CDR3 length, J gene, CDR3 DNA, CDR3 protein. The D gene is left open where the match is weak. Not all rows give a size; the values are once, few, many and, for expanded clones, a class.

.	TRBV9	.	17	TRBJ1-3	TGTGCCAGCAGCGTAATGCGGGGAGGCACCTCTGGAAACACCATATATTTT	CASSVMRGGTSGNTIYF
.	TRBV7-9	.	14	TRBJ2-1	TGTGCCAGCAGCTGGGGGGTATCGTACAATGAGCAGTTCTTC	CASSWGVSYNEQFF
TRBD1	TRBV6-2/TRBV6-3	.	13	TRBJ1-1	TGTGCCAGCAGCCCCAACCACAGGGGGTGTGCTTTCTTT	CASSPNHRGCAFF
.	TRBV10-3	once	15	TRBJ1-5	TGTGCCATCAGTGACAGCGGGGGTAGCAATCAGCCCCAGCATTTT	CAISDSGGSNQPQHF
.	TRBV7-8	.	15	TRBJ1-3	TGTGCCAGCAGCTTAGCTAAGGGCGGTGGAAACACCATATATTTT	CASSLAKGGGNTIYF
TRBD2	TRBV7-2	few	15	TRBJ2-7	TGTGCCAGCAGCCCAAGTAGCGGGGGAGTTTACGAGCAGTACTTC	CASSPSSGGVYEQYF
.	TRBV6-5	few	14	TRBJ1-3	TGTGCCAGCAGTAGACAGAGCTCTGGAAACACCATATATTTT	CASSRQSSGNTIYF
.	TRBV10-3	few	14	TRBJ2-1	TGTGCCATCAGTGAGTCCGGGGGGCCCAATGAGCAGTTCTTC	CAISESGGPNEQFF
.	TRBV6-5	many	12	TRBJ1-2	TGTGCCAGCAGTTCTATGAGCTATGGCTACACCTTC	CASSSMSYGYTF
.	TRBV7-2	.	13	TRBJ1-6	TGTGCCAGCAGCTCGGGGCCTAATTCACCCCTCGACTTT	CASSSGPNSPLDF
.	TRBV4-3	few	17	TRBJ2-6	TGCGCCAGCAGCCAAGTTTTAGGGGGCTCTGGGGCCAACGTCCTGACTTTC	CASSQVLGGSGANVLTF
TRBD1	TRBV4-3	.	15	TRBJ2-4	TGCGCCAGCAGCCGACAGGGGGAGTCCAAAAACATTCAGTACTTC	CASSRQGESKNIQYF
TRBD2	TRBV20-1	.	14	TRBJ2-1	TGCAGTGCAACTCTAGCGGGAGTCGACAATGAGCAGTTCTTC	CSATLAGVDNEQFF
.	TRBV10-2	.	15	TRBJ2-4	TGCGCCAGCAGTGCCCCTGGGGTTGTCCAAAACATTCAGTACTTC	CASSAPGVVQNIQYF
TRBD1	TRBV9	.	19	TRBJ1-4	TGTGCCAGCAGCGTACCGGGACAGGGGGCGCGGGCATTGGCTGAAAAACTGTTTTTT	CASSVPGQGARALAEKLFF
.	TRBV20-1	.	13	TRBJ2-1	TGCAGTGCCATTCTAGGCGGCTACAATGAGCAGTTCTTC	CSAILGGYNEQFF
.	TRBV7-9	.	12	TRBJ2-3	TGTGCCAGCAGCGGGGGCTTGGATACGCAGTATTTT	CASSGGLDTQYF